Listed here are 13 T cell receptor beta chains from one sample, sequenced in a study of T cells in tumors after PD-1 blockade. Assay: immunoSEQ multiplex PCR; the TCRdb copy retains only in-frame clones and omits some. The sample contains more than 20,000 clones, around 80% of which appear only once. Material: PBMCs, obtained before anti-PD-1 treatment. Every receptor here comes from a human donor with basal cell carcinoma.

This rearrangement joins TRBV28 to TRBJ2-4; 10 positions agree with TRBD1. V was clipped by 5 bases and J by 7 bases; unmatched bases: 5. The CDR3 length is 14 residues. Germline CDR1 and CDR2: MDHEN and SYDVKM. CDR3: CASSDRGQGNIQYF. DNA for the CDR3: TGTGCCAGCAGTGACAGGGGGCAAGGGAACATTCAGTACTTC.

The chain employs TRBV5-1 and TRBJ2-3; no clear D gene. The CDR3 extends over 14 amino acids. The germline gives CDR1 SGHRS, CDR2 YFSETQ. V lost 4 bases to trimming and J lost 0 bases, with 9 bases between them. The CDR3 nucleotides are TGCGCCAGCAGCGATCAAGTTAGCACAGATACGCAGTATTTT. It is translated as CASSDQVSTDTQYF.

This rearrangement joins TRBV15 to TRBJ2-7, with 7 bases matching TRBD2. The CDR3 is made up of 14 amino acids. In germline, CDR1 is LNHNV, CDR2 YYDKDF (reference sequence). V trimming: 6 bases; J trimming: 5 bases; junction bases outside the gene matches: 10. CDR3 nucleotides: TGTGCCACCAGACGGGGAGGGTCGTATCACGAGCAGTACTTC. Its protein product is CATRRGGSYHEQYF. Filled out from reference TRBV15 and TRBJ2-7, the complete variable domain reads DAMVIQNPRYQVTQFGKPVTLSCSQTLNHNVMYWYQQKSSQAPKLLFHYYDKDFNNEADTPDNFQSRRPNTSFCFLDIRSPGLGDTAMYLCATRRGGSYHEQYFGPGTRLTVT.

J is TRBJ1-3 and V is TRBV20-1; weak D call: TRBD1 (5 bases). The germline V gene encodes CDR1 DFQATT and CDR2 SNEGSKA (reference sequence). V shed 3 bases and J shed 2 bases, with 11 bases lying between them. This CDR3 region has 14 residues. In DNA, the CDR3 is TGCAGTGCTAGTAGACAGATTACTGGAAACACCATATATTTT. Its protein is CSASRQITGNTIYF.

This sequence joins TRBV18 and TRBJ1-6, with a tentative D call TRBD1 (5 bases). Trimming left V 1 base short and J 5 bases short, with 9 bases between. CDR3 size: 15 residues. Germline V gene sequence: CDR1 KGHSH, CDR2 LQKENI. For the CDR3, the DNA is TGTGCCAGCTCACCACGTCAGGGAGATAATTCACCCCTCCACTTT. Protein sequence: CASSPRQGDNSPLHF.

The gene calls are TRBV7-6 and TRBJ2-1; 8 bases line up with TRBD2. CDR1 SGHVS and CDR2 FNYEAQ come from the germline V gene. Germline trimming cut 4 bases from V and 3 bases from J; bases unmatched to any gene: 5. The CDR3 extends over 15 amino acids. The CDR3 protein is CASSSLAGGYNEQFF. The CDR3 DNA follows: TGTGCCAGCAGCTCCCTGGCGGGGGGCTACAATGAGCAGTTCTTC.

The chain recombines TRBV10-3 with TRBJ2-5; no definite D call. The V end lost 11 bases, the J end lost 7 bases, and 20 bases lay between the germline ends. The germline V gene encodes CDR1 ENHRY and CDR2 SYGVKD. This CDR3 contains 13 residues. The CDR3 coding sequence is TGTGCCGTCGGACCCCCCCTAAAGGGGACCCAGTACTTC. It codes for CAVGPPLKGTQYF.

CDR3 protein: CASSHAGQVYGYTF. The CDR3 DNA follows: TGTGCCAGCAGCCACGCCGGGCAGGTCTATGGCTACACCTTC. The chain links TRBV14 to TRBJ1-2; D unclear. Germline lookup yields CDR1 SGHDN and CDR2 FVKESK. Trimming took off 3 bases at V and 4 bases at J, with 12 bases between the two ends. This CDR3 is built from 14 residues.

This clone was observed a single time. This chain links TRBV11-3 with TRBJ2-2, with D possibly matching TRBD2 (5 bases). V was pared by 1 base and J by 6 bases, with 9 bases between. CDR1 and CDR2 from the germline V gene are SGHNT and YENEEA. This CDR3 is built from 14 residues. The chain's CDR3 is CASSLGGAAGELFF. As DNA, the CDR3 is TGTGCCAGCAGCTTAGGGGGAGCAGCCGGGGAGCTGTTTTTT. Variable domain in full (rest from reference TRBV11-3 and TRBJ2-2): EAGVVQSPRYKIIEKKQPVAFWCNPISGHNTLYWYLQNLGQGPELLIRYENEEAVDDSQLPKDRFSAERLKGVDSTLKIQPAELGDSAVYLCASSLGGAAGELFFGEGSRLTVL.

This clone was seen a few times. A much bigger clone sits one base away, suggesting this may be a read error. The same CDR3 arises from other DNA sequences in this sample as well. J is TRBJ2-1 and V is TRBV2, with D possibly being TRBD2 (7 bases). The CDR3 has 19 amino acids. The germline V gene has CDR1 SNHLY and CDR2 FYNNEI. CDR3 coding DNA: TGTCCCAGCAGTGATGGGGGGGCGGGGGAGGGGAGCTCCTACAATGAGCAGTTCTTC. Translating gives CPSSDGGAGEGSSYNEQFF. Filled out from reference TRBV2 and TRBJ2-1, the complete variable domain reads EPEVTQTPSHQVTQMGQEVILRCVPISNHLYFYWYRQILGQKVEFLVSFYNNEISEKSEIFDDQFSVERPDGSNFTLKIRSTKLEDSAMYFCPSSDGGAGEGSSYNEQFFGPGTRLTVL.

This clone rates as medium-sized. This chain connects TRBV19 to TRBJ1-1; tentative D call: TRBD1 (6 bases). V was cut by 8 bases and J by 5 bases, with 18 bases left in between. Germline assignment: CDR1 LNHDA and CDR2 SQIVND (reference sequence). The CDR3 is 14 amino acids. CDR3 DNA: TGTGCCAGTTCCTCGCGGGGGGCGCAGACTGAAGCTTTCTTT. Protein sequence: CASSSRGAQTEAFF.

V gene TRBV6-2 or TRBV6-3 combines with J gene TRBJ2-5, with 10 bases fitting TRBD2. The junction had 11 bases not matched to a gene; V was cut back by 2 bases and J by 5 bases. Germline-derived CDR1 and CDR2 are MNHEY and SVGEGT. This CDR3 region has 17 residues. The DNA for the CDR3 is TGTGCCAGCAGTTACACGGCGCTAGCGGGAGAGGGGGAGACCCAGTACTTC. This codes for CASSYTALAGEGETQYF.

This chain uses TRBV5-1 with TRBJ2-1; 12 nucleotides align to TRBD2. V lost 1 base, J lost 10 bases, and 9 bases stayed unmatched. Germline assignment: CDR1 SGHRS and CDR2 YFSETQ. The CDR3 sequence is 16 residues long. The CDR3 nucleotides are TGCGCCAGCAGCTTGAATCCTAGCGGGGGGGCCAGGGAGCAGTTCTTC. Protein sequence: CASSLNPSGGAREQFF.